Sequencing of this TCR beta chain was carried out in a study of blood T cell repertoires in COVID-19. In the study overall: Sources were T cells, B-cell-depleted T cells, or PBMCs; the material itself was cDNA or gDNA.

The CDR3 loop spans 10 amino acids. Trimming left V 10 bases short and J 1 base short, with 4 bases between. Per the germline V gene, CDR1 is SEHNR and CDR2 is FQNEAQ (reference sequence). The assay was immunoSEQ multiplex PCR, and TCRdb's table has in-frame clones only and misses some. The sample lists nearly 300,000 clones, about 91% occurring once. The chain uses TRBV7-9 and TRBJ2-5; no definite D call. The TCR comes from a woman in her thirties who had recovered from COVID-19. Sequenced sample: peripheral blood. The CDR3, as DNA: TGTGCCACATCCCAAGAGACCCAGTACTTC. Protein: CATSQETQYF.